This T cell receptor beta chain was obtained from a study of cytotoxic CD8 clonotypes in ibrutinib-treated CLL. This CDR3 contains 16 residues. The ends lost 5 bases at V and 3 bases at J; junction bases unmatched: 9. Germline V gene data show CDR1 as MNHEY and CDR2 as SMNVEV (reference sequence). Measured with immunoSEQ multiplex PCR; TCRdb has only the in-frame clones, and not every one. Here the sample spans about 310,000 clones, approximately 80% being singletons. V usage is TRBV27 and J usage is TRBJ2-7; 11 nucleotides match TRBD2. The TCR comes from a human donor with chronic lymphocytic leukemia. The material was PBMCs, obtained before ibrutinib treatment. Written as DNA, the CDR3 is TGTGCCAGCAGTGACACCCCTAGCGGGGGGAGCTACGAGCAGTACTTC. This translates into CASSDTPSGGSYEQYF.